Following are 24 T cell receptor beta chains from one sample sequenced in a study of post-analysis software for immune sequencing data. Included in the TCR beta cDNA libraries were unique molecular identifiers. TCRdb analysed the PCR reads with MiXCR anew, one entry per CDR3 protein. The sample contains some 160,000 distinct CDR3 sequences, 30% to 45% of which appear only once. Here the sequenced sample was blood, taken after autologous hematopoietic stem cell transplantation. The receptor set was obtained from a girl between 5 and 17 years old with multiple sclerosis.

V usage is TRBV10-2 and J usage is TRBJ2-1; 16 positions agree with TRBD2. The CDR3 covers 17 residues. In germline, CDR1 is WSHSY, CDR2 SAAADI. Trimming at V came to 8 bases and at J to 9 bases, leaving 13 bases not matched to a gene. The CDR3 region has the DNA TGCGCCAGCTCCCCTGGGGGACTAGCGGGAGGGCCCTCTGAGCAGTTCTTC. The encoded protein is CASSPGGLAGGPSEQFF.

The sample holds a few counts of this clonotype. This CDR3 is CASSLGTPTYEQYF. DNA for the CDR3: TGTGCCAGCAGTCTCGGGACTCCTACCTACGAGCAGTACTTC. The chain recombines TRBV12-3 or TRBV12-4 with TRBJ2-7; possible D gene TRBD2, 6 bases. The CDR3 runs 14 residues. The ends were cut back, 5 bases at V and 2 bases at J, with 13 bases in the middle.

In regard to this clonotype: Given a much more abundant clone one base away, this may be a read error. The gene calls are TRBV12-3 or TRBV12-4 and TRBJ2-5; D unresolved. Trimming removed 6 bases from V and 1 base from J, with 6 bases in between. The CDR3 extends over 12 amino acids. The DNA for the CDR3 is TGTGCCAGCAGACAGTGCCAAGAGACCCAGTACTTC. Translation gives CASRQCQETQYF.

This chain connects TRBV20-1 to TRBJ2-7; 7 bases line up with TRBD1. V shed 5 bases and J 0 bases; nucleotides not matched to a gene: 4. Germline CDR1 DFQATT, CDR2 SNEGSKA (reference sequence). The CDR3 is made up of 13 amino acids. The CDR3 nucleotides are TGCAGTGCTGACCGGGACAGCTCCTACGAGCAGTACTTC. This encodes CSADRDSSYEQYF.

This clonotype was counted between two and nine times. The rearrangement links TRBV20-1 to TRBJ2-1, with 7 bases fitting TRBD1. Unmatched junction bases numbered 5, after V lost 5 bases and J lost 1 base. There are 14 residues in the CDR3. The germline CDR1 and CDR2 sequences are DFQATT and SNEGSKA (reference sequence). The CDR3 reads CSAVGTASYNEQFF. For the CDR3, the DNA is TGCAGTGCTGTCGGGACAGCTTCCTACAATGAGCAGTTCTTC.

V usage is TRBV5-1 and J usage is TRBJ2-7, with 7 bases identical to TRBD1. Losses at the gene ends were 3 bases for V and 6 bases for J; bases not matched to a gene: 12. The germline V gene encodes CDR1 SGHRS and CDR2 YFSETQ. The CDR3 length is 15 residues. The CDR3 here is CASSSTGTVGGEQYF. In DNA, the CDR3 is TGCGCCAGCAGCTCAACCGGGACAGTTGGCGGCGAGCAGTACTTC.

The chain couples TRBV6-2 or TRBV6-3 to TRBJ2-7; D perhaps matches TRBD2 (6 bases). V was cut by 4 bases and J by 3 bases, with 13 bases left in between. From germline, CDR1 is MNHEY and CDR2 SVGEGT. The CDR3 is 14 residues long. CDR3 amino acids: CASSWRGGLYEQYF. The DNA of the CDR3 is TGTGCCAGCAGTTGGCGGGGCGGCCTCTACGAGCAGTACTTC.

V usage is TRBV6-5 and J usage is TRBJ2-7; 7 bases line up with TRBD1. The J call is doubtful: the DNA matches TRBJ2-5 better. CDR1 and CDR2 (germline): MNHEY, SVGAGI. This CDR3 has 15 amino acids. CDR3 loop: CASSGDRAEGETQYF. As DNA, the CDR3 is TGTGCCAGCAGCGGAGACAGGGCGGAAGGAGAGACCCAGTACTTC.

The chain links TRBV20-1 to TRBJ1-2; a possible D gene is TRBD1 (5 bases). This CDR3 has 15 residues. Germline lookup yields CDR1 DFQATT and CDR2 SNEGSKA (reference sequence). V gave up 5 bases and J gave up 0 bases, with 16 bases separating them. CDR3 DNA sequence: TGCAGTGCTTCAACGGGGGGTTCCACTAACTATGGCTACACCTTC. Amino acids: CSASTGGSTNYGYTF.

The V gene is TRBV7-3, the J gene TRBJ2-1; TRBD2 aligns across 12 bases. This CDR3 spans 13 amino acids. Germline CDR1 is SGHTA and CDR2 is FQGTGA. Unmatched junction bases numbered 1, after V lost 4 bases and J lost 9 bases. The CDR3 reads CASSSGLAGEQFF. The CDR3 DNA reads as TGTGCCAGCAGCTCGGGACTAGCGGGTGAGCAGTTCTTC.

The table lists this clonotype with a few counts. The chain recombines TRBV12-3 or TRBV12-4 with TRBJ1-5, with 12 bases lining up with TRBD1. This CDR3 contains 16 residues. Trimming took 4 bases from V and 4 from J; bases not matched to a gene: 5. The CDR3: CASSSGTGGTNQPQHF. The CDR3 DNA follows: TGTGCCAGCAGTTCTGGGACAGGGGGCACAAATCAGCCCCAGCATTTT.

This clonotype was detected a few times. The chain recombines TRBV7-9 with TRBJ2-3; 8 nucleotides agree with TRBD2. V shed 4 bases, J shed 2 bases, and the junction held 5 bases outside the gene matches. This CDR3 is built from 15 residues. Germline lookup yields CDR1 SEHNR and CDR2 FQNEAQ (reference sequence). CDR3 residues: CASSYIAGNTDTQYF. In DNA form, the CDR3 reads TGTGCCAGCAGCTATATAGCGGGAAACACAGATACGCAGTATTTT.

This clonotype has a count of ten or more. The CDR3 here is CASSKGEFGYTF. The CDR3 nucleotides are TGTGCCAGCAGCAAAGGGGAGTTTGGCTACACCTTC. The chain joins TRBV5-5 to TRBJ1-2; tentative D call: TRBD1 (5 bases). The CDR3 consists of 12 residues. Per germline, CDR1 SGHKS and CDR2 YYEKEE (reference sequence). The ends were cut back, 4 bases at V and 7 bases at J, with 11 bases in the middle.

A remark on this clonotype: A much larger clone lies a single base off, so this may be a read error. The gene calls are TRBV19 and TRBJ2-5, with D uncertain. V was clipped by 4 bases and J by 11 bases, with 11 bases between them. Germline CDR1 is LNHDA and CDR2 is SQIVND (reference sequence). The CDR3 extends over 11 amino acids. In DNA, the CDR3 is TGTGCCAGTAGTAGTTACAATGAGCAGTACTTC. It translates to CASSSYNEQYF.

J is TRBJ2-1 and V is TRBV12-3 or TRBV12-4, with TRBD2 matching over 11 bases. CDR3 size: 15 residues. V lost 5 bases and J lost 5; bases outside the gene matches: 5. CDR3 sequence (DNA): TGTGCCAGCAGTCACGGGACTAGCGGCCACAATGAGCAGTTCTTC. As protein: CASSHGTSGHNEQFF.

The V call is TRBV12-3 or TRBV12-4, the J call TRBJ2-1; 8 bases fit TRBD2. V lost 6 bases, J lost 5 bases, and 15 bases stayed unmatched. This CDR3 is built from 17 residues. The CDR3 DNA follows: TGTGCCAGCAGCCGGGGGGGTGTTGCGGGATTTCACAATGAGCAGTTCTTC. Amino acid sequence: CASSRGGVAGFHNEQFF.

The V and J genes are TRBV20-1 and TRBJ2-2, with D perhaps matching TRBD2 (6 bases). This CDR3 spans 14 amino acids. Germline lookup yields CDR1 DFQATT and CDR2 SNEGSKA (reference sequence). V was clipped by 5 bases and J by 2 bases, with 12 bases between them. The CDR3 here is CSAFGGENTGELFF. The CDR3 DNA sequence: TGCAGTGCTTTCGGCGGGGAAAACACCGGGGAGCTGTTTTTT.

This clonotype occurred a few times. The chain carries TRBV20-1 and TRBJ1-2; D may be TRBD1 (5 bases). CDR1 is DFQATT, CDR2 SNEGSKA, per germline (reference sequence). CDR3 length: 10 amino acids. CDR3: CTLGPYGYTF. In nucleotides, the CDR3 is TGCACCCTGGGACCGTATGGCTACACCTTC.

This clonotype appeared a few times. The gene calls are TRBV10-3 and TRBJ2-1; the D gene is possibly TRBD2 (6 bases). V shed 4 bases and J shed 9 bases, with 10 bases lying between them. The CDR3 runs to 12 residues. CDR1 ENHRY and CDR2 SYGVKD come from the germline V gene. CDR3 sequence: CAISVTRTEQFF. In nucleotides, the CDR3 is TGTGCCATCAGTGTGACTAGGACTGAGCAGTTCTTC.

The chain uses TRBV28 and TRBJ1-2, with 9 bases that match TRBD1. In germline, CDR1 is MDHEN, CDR2 SYDVKM. This CDR3 has 15 amino acids. Trimming cost V 6 bases and J 5 bases; bases outside gene matches: 10. The CDR3 spells CASRVTGDRVYGYTF. The CDR3 DNA reads as TGTGCCAGCAGGGTTACCGGGGACAGGGTTTATGGCTACACCTTC.

This clonotype was seen more than once but under ten times. V usage is TRBV6-5 and J usage is TRBJ1-1; D is undetermined. The CDR3 has 14 residues. Trimming stripped 6 bases from V and 0 bases from J, with 11 bases between. CDR1 is MNHEY and CDR2 is SVGAGI in the germline V gene. CDR3 region: CASSLSRLNTEAFF. For the CDR3, the DNA is TGTGCCAGCAGCCTGAGTCGGTTGAACACTGAAGCTTTCTTT.

A word on this clonotype: A read error may produce the germline difference seen at one junction end. The V call is TRBV6-4, the J call TRBJ2-7; no definite D call. In germline, CDR1 is MRHNA, CDR2 SNTAGT. The CDR3 extends over 13 amino acids. CDR3 nucleotides: TGTGCCATCAGTCGGGCGGCCGGCTACGAGCAGTACTTC. Protein product: CAISRAAGYEQYF.

In this sample, this clonotype turned up a few times. The chain has TRBV6-6 and TRBJ2-5, with TRBD2 matching over 8 bases. The trim removed 7 bases at V and 7 bases at J, leaving 2 bases unmatched. The germline gives CDR1 MNHNY, CDR2 SVGAGI (reference sequence). This CDR3 contains 11 residues. Here the CDR3 reads CASILAGTQYF. The CDR3 DNA follows: TGTGCCAGCATCCTAGCGGGGACCCAGTACTTC.

V is TRBV12-3 or TRBV12-4 and J is TRBJ2-4, with 7 bases fitting TRBD2. This CDR3 has 14 residues. V lost 7 bases and J lost 7; bases outside the gene matches: 10. In DNA, the CDR3 is TGTGCCAGCACCGTGAGCGGGGACGTGAACATTCAGTACTTC. It yields the protein CASTVSGDVNIQYF.